The sample holds a few counts of the clone carrying this T cell receptor beta chain. Its antigen remains unidentified. Unique molecular identifiers were incorporated during preparation of the TCRbeta library. TCRdb re-called the PCR reads with MiXCR, one entry per CDR3 protein. The sample holds hundreds of thousands of distinct CDR3 sequences, 15% to 20% seen once. CDR1 is MDHEN, CDR2 SYDVKM, per germline. Germline trimming cut 5 bases from V and 4 bases from J; bases unmatched to any gene: 9. CDR3 length equals 15 residues. The data originate from a study of T-cell reconstitution after alpha-beta-depleted transplantation in children. Study-wide points: A year had passed since transplant, and T-cell counts and diversity by then came mostly from newly produced T cells. Reportedly, roughly two months post-transplant, alpha-beta T cells arose from several hundred expanded graft clones.

The chain carries TRBV28 and TRBJ1-1; 8 nucleotides align to TRBD1. The receptor comes from a male patient between 2 and 10 years old who had a stem cell transplant for acute lymphoblastic leukemia, so the T cells may come from the graft donor. Material: PBMCs, mostly from graft donor cells, obtained 360 days after TCRalphabeta/CD19-depleted stem cell transplant. CDR3 in DNA: TGTGCCAGCAGTATACCCCAGGGGGCGCGCACTGAAGCTTTCTTT. This translates into CASSIPQGARTEAFF.